These T cell receptor beta chains were read from a single sample in a study of control samples from healthy donors and cancer patients. The table came from immunoSEQ multiplex PCR; TCRdb's copy has only in-frame clones and leaves some out. The sample contains around 150,000 clones, 88% of which appear only once. The sequenced sample was blood. These receptors came from a man aged 18 to 30 in good health. Both conserved end residues are trimmed from each CDR3. The order of the fields is J gene, clone size, V gene, CDR3 protein. Clone size is not always given. Where it is, it says once, few, many or a class for expanded clones.

J: TRBJ2-1
size: .
V: TRBV15
CDR3: ATSGKLASSYNEQF

J: TRBJ2-7
size: .
V: TRBV4-2
CDR3: ASSQDPIYEQY

J: TRBJ2-5
size: .
V: TRBV18
CDR3: ASSPRQETQY

J: TRBJ2-7
size: .
V: TRBV4-1
CDR3: ASSQKVVTGWDEQY

J: TRBJ2-4
size: .
V: TRBV29-1
CDR3: SALTAIGYIQY

J: TRBJ1-5
size: .
V: TRBV5-4
CDR3: ASSWGGGRGQPQH

J: TRBJ2-1
size: .
V: TRBV7-6
CDR3: ASSRRGGNAYNEQF

J: TRBJ2-3
size: .
V: TRBV27
CDR3: ASSFTGPDTQY

J: TRBJ1-1
size: .
V: TRBV3-1/TRBV3-2
CDR3: ASKSPTQAF

J: TRBJ1-3
size: .
V: TRBV5-6
CDR3: ASSRGVRTSGNTIY

J: TRBJ2-2
size: .
V: TRBV7-9
CDR3: ASSPLTSGGTGELF

J: TRBJ2-5
size: once
V: TRBV5-1
CDR3: ASSLYGGQETQY

J: TRBJ1-3
size: .
V: TRBV18
CDR3: ASSTSGGQGNTIY

J: TRBJ2-1
size: .
V: TRBV7-2
CDR3: ASSFSDRGTNNEQF

J: TRBJ2-7
size: .
V: TRBV7-9
CDR3: ASSTQGYEQY

J: TRBJ2-5
size: .
V: TRBV9
CDR3: ASSAPIRGEETQY